These 26 T cell receptor beta chains were all obtained from the same sample, sequenced in a study of T-cell memory formation after mild COVID-19. TCRdb re-derived calls from the 5' RACE reads in MiXCR, one entry per CDR3 protein. This sample has approximately 290,000 distinct CDR3 sequences, with around 8% found just once. The sequenced sample consisted of PBMCs or a T cell subset sorted from them (not recorded which). These receptor sequences come from a man younger than 35 who had mild COVID-19 (a few samples of this study predate the infection). Cell type and time point are not known.

This clonotype turned up a few times. The chain is built from TRBV4-3 and TRBJ2-1; D is undetermined. Germline CDR1 LGHNA, CDR2 YSLEER. V lost 2 bases and J 3 bases, leaving 8 bases between the germline ends. The CDR3 has 14 residues. The CDR3 DNA reads as TGCGCCAGCAGCCAACGTAATGTCTACAATGAGCAGTTCTTC. Translation: CASSQRNVYNEQFF.

The chain has TRBV7-9 and TRBJ2-7, with D unclear. The CDR3 covers 13 residues. Germline CDR1 reads SEHNR; CDR2 reads FQNEAQ (reference sequence). V lost 5 bases to trimming and J lost 2 bases, with 10 bases between them. CDR3 sequence: CASSPRDTYEQYV. The CDR3 DNA is TGTGCCAGCAGCCCCAGAGACACCTACGAGCAGTACGTC.

Ten or more counts support this clonotype. The gene calls are TRBV11-1 and TRBJ2-6, with 11 positions matching TRBD1. Germline-derived CDR1 and CDR2 are SGHAT and FQDESV (reference sequence). The V gene end was trimmed by 4 bases and the J gene end by 1 base; junction bases not matched to a gene: 3. CDR3 length: 17 amino acids. The CDR3 DNA reads as TGTGCCAGCAGCTCCTGGGACAGGGGGTCTGGGGCCAACGTCCTGACTTTC. This translates into CASSSWDRGSGANVLTF.

This clonotype was counted only a few times. The chain uses TRBV5-1 and TRBJ1-1; 7 bases map to TRBD1. The CDR3 consists of 15 residues. After removal of 7 bases from V and 0 bases from J, the junction contained 9 bases not matched to a gene. Germline CDR1 reads SGHRS; CDR2 reads YFSETQ. DNA for the CDR3: TGCGCCAGCCGATCACAGGGGACGATGAACACTGAAGCTTTCTTT. Its translation is CASRSQGTMNTEAFF.

A few counts support this clonotype. The genes are TRBV7-2 and TRBJ2-3; 7 nucleotides line up with TRBD1. Germline CDR1 SGHTA, CDR2 FQGNSA. The V and J ends lost 1 base and 5 bases, in that order; junction bases with no gene match: 6. The CDR3 is 15 residues long. The CDR3 sequence: CASSLGRGSGDTQYF. CDR3 bases: TGTGCCAGCAGCTTAGGCAGGGGGTCTGGAGATACGCAGTATTTT.

The V gene is TRBV6-6, the J gene TRBJ2-7, with 7 positions matching TRBD2. The germline CDR1 and CDR2 sequences are MNHNY and SVGAGI (reference sequence). The CDR3 length is 17 residues. The junction had 13 bases not matched to a gene; V was cut back by 2 bases and J by 3 bases. The CDR3: CASSYVLGRGDLYEQYV. The CDR3 DNA is TGTGCCAGCAGTTACGTACTAGGGAGGGGCGATCTCTACGAGCAGTACGTC.

This clonotype was seen a few times. This chain connects TRBV20-1 to TRBJ2-7; 9 positions agree with TRBD2. Germline CDR1 reads DFQATT; CDR2 reads SNEGSKA (reference sequence). V shed 3 bases, J shed 0 bases, and the junction held 6 bases outside the gene matches. The CDR3 loop spans 15 amino acids. The CDR3 nucleotides are TGCAGTGCTAGCAGACTAGCGGTGATCTCCTACGAGCAGTACGTC. As protein: CSASRLAVISYEQYV.

This clonotype turned up a few times. The chain combines TRBV7-9 with TRBJ2-7; the D is unclear. This CDR3 has 17 residues. CDR1 is SEHNR, CDR2 FQNEAQ, per germline (reference sequence). The V end was cut by 4 bases, the J end by 7 bases, with 26 bases between. The CDR3 coding sequence is TGTGCCAGCAGCTCGTCCTCCGGGCAGCCAGCTGAATGGGAGCAGTACTTC. The encoded protein is CASSSSSGQPAEWEQYF.

This clonotype has ten or more counts. This sequence joins TRBV4-3 and TRBJ2-1; 9 bases fit TRBD2. Trimming removed 4 bases from V and 9 bases from J; junction bases left unmatched: 19. CDR3 length: 18 residues. Germline-derived CDR1 and CDR2 are LGHNA and YSLEER. This CDR3 reads CASSPHGGSRGGRVEQFF. The CDR3 DNA reads as TGCGCCAGCAGCCCCCATGGAGGGTCGCGGGGGGGCCGGGTTGAGCAGTTCTTC.

The chain employs TRBV5-5 and TRBJ2-5; D is tentatively TRBD1 or TRBD2 (5 bases each). From germline, CDR1 is SGHKS and CDR2 YYEKEE (reference sequence). The CDR3 has 16 residues. The V end was cut by 3 bases, the J end by 4 bases, with 19 bases between. The CDR3 coding sequence is TGTGCCAGCAGCTCGACAGCCTCGCGGAGGCCAGAGACCCAGTACTTC. Translation: CASSSTASRRPETQYF. Complete variable domain (other parts from reference TRBV5-5 and TRBJ2-5): DAGVTQSPTHLIKTRGQQVTLRCSPISGHKSVSWYQQVLGQGPQFIFQYYEKEERGRGNFPDRFSARQFPNYSSELNVNALLLGDSALYLCASSSTASRRPETQYFGPGTRLLVL.

The V and J genes are TRBV4-2 and TRBJ1-2; 8 bases are shared with TRBD1. Trimming took 0 bases from V and 8 from J; bases not matched to a gene: 5. Germline CDR1 LGHNA, CDR2 YNFKEQ. The CDR3 extends over 14 amino acids. CDR3 sequence reads: CASSQDQDRDGYTF. For the CDR3, the DNA is TGTGCCAGCAGCCAAGATCAGGACAGGGACGGCTACACCTTC.

This clonotype occurred a few times. The genes are TRBV3-1 and TRBJ2-5; D might be TRBD1 (5 bases). Germline V gene data show CDR1 as LGHDT and CDR2 as YNNKEL (reference sequence). Trimming removed 4 bases from V and 2 bases from J, with 20 bases in between. This CDR3 is 17 amino acids long. The CDR3, as DNA: TGTGCCAGCAGCCGCCCCGGTCGGCGCAGACAGCAAGAGACCCAGTACTTC. This gives the protein CASSRPGRRRQQETQYF.

This clonotype has just a few counts. The rearrangement joins TRBV20-1 to TRBJ1-1; D is perhaps TRBD1 (5 bases). The ends were cut back, 5 bases at V and 1 base at J, with 14 bases in the middle. This CDR3 region has 14 residues. Germline V gives CDR1 DFQATT, CDR2 SNEGSKA (reference sequence). CDR3 region: CSAGGGNSNTEAFF. For the CDR3, the DNA is TGCAGTGCTGGGGGAGGCAACTCGAACACTGAAGCTTTCTTT.

In this sample, this clonotype turned up a few times. The V call is TRBV6-2 or TRBV6-3, the J call TRBJ1-2; TRBD1 matches at 7 bases. Germline-derived CDR1 and CDR2 are MNHEY and SVGEGT. Trimming removed 4 bases from V and 8 bases from J; junction bases left unmatched: 4. The CDR3 contains 12 residues. As DNA, the CDR3 is TGTGCCAGCAGTTGGACAGGTGGAGGCTACACCTTC. This gives the protein CASSWTGGGYTF.

The CDR3: CASSRDRYNEQFF. DNA for the CDR3: TGTGCCAGCAGCAGAGACAGGTACAATGAGCAGTTCTTC. V and J are TRBV12-3 or TRBV12-4 and TRBJ2-1; possible D gene TRBD1, 6 bases. Trimming pared 6 bases from V and 4 bases from J, leaving 10 bases between. The length of the CDR3 is 13 residues.

This clonotype was recorded a few times. This rearrangement joins TRBV9 to TRBJ1-1; D remains unclear. The germline V and J ends were trimmed by 9 bases and 5 bases, with 14 bases remaining between them. The CDR3 covers 12 residues. Germline-derived CDR1 and CDR2 are SGDLS and YYNGEE. CDR3 sequence (DNA): TGTGCCATCCCTGGGGTAACGACTGAAGCTTTCTTT. It translates to CAIPGVTTEAFF.

This clonotype was counted only a few times. The chain links TRBV5-1 to TRBJ1-1; weak D call: TRBD1 (5 bases). The CDR3 extends over 15 amino acids. Trimming cost V 0 bases and J 5 bases, with 14 bases left between them. The germline CDR1 and CDR2 sequences are SGHRS and YFSETQ. This CDR3 is CASSLAGGLGTEAFF. CDR3 nucleotides: TGCGCCAGCAGCTTGGCCGGGGGATTAGGAACTGAAGCTTTCTTT.

This clonotype showed up many times. Its ends do not fully match the called genes, so a read error is possible. The chain combines TRBV7-8 with TRBJ2-7; no clear D. The length of the CDR3 is 13 residues. Germline lookup yields CDR1 SGHVS and CDR2 FQNEAQ. This CDR3 is CASSPYTVVTLSF. The CDR3 coding sequence is TGTGCCAGCAGCCCATACACCGTCGTAACACTCAGTTTC.

V is TRBV20-1 and J is TRBJ1-1, with D unresolved. V lost 5 bases and J 0 bases, leaving 7 bases between the germline ends. The CDR3 has 12 residues. In germline, CDR1 is DFQATT, CDR2 SNEGSKA (reference sequence). Written as DNA, the CDR3 is TGCAGTGCTCCCGACATGAACACTGAAGCTTTCTTT. It specifies CSAPDMNTEAFF.

This clonotype was picked up many times. The genes are TRBV5-1 and TRBJ2-3; 11 bases fit TRBD2. Germline-derived CDR1 and CDR2 are SGHRS and YFSETQ. V lost 0 bases to trimming and J lost 7 bases; unmatched junction nucleotides: 4. The CDR3 length is 15 residues. CDR3 sequence (DNA): TGCGCCAGCAGCTTGGGGACTAGCGGGTTAAATACGCAGTATTTT. Translating gives CASSLGTSGLNTQYF.

This clonotype was found a few times. V usage is TRBV5-1 and J usage is TRBJ2-1, with D possibly being TRBD1 (5 bases). V was trimmed by 1 base and J by 0 bases, leaving 8 bases between them. The CDR3 length is 15 residues. Germline CDR1 is SGHRS and CDR2 is YFSETQ. CDR3 region: CASSLLQDSYNEQFF. In nucleotides, the CDR3 is TGCGCCAGCAGCTTGTTACAGGACTCCTACAATGAGCAGTTCTTC.

CDR3 loop: CASSFGLAGSSYEQYF. The DNA of the CDR3 is TGTGCCAGCAGCTTTGGTCTAGCGGGGTCCTCCTACGAGCAGTACTTC. The chain uses TRBV7-2 and TRBJ2-7, with 9 bases that match TRBD2. Germline V CDR1 and CDR2: SGHTA, FQGNSA. This CDR3 spans 16 amino acids. V shed 3 bases and J 0 bases; nucleotides not matched to a gene: 6.

The sample holds a few counts of this clonotype. The chain uses TRBV12-3 or TRBV12-4 and TRBJ1-6; D possibly corresponds to TRBD1 (6 bases). There are 15 residues in the CDR3. The V and J ends lost 6 bases and 10 bases respectively, with 19 bases between them. The CDR3 spells CASSLLTGFDSPLHF. CDR3 coding DNA: TGTGCCAGCAGCTTACTCACAGGGTTCGACTCACCCCTCCACTTT.

This clonotype was recorded a few times. The rearrangement uses TRBV7-2 and TRBJ2-5; a possible D gene is TRBD2 (5 bases). V shed 5 bases and J shed 2 bases, with 15 bases lying between them. The CDR3 extends over 15 amino acids. Germline loops: CDR1 SGHTA, CDR2 FQGNSA. CDR3 DNA sequence: TGTGCCAGCAGCCCACCAGTCGGGGTTCAAGAGACCCAGTACTTC. Residues: CASSPPVGVQETQYF.

The chain recombines TRBV12-3 or TRBV12-4 with TRBJ2-1; weak D call: TRBD2 (6 bases). V lost 4 bases to trimming and J lost 0 bases, with 13 bases between them. This CDR3 spans 16 amino acids. The CDR3, as DNA: TGTGCCAGCAGTTCAGGGACTCTGAGCTCCTACAATGAGCAGTTCTTC. It is translated as CASSSGTLSSYNEQFF.

This clonotype occurred many times. The chain joins TRBV4-2 to TRBJ1-1; D remains unclear. V lost 3 bases and J lost 8, with 10 bases in between. This CDR3 spans 12 amino acids. Germline assignment: CDR1 LGHNA and CDR2 YNFKEQ. The chain's CDR3 is CASSQVPTEAFF. The CDR3 region has the DNA TGTGCCAGCAGCCAGGTACCGACAGAAGCTTTCTTT.